This TCR beta chain comes out of a study of CD8 T cells in ankylosing spondylitis. Study findings and constraints: There was reportedly significant enrichment of clones that were disease-linked in matched ankylosing spondylitis synovial fluid. Seemingly characteristic of ankylosing spondylitis blood was a TCR beta motif consisting of about 8 highly homologous variants.

Trimming cost V 2 bases and J 6 bases, with 15 bases left between them. Germline V CDR1 and CDR2: ENHRY, SYGVKD. This CDR3 is 15 amino acids long. As the method for making TCR beta libraries, quantitative 5'-RACE with molecular barcodes was used. TCRdb fed the 5' RACE reads into MiXCR, producing one record per CDR3 protein. In the table there are over 450,000 distinct CDR3 sequences, about 13% of which are singletons. This clonotype was counted ten times or more. Its antigen is not known. The sequence derives from a male donor with ankylosing spondylitis. This sequence joins TRBV10-3 and TRBJ2-3; D unresolved. Sequencing was performed on blood, either unsorted or a sorted T cell fraction (not recorded which). The CDR3 here is CAISETPGLKDTQYF. Written as DNA, the CDR3 is TGTGCCATCAGTGAGACCCCGGGCCTTAAGGATACGCAGTATTTT.